Reported below is one T cell receptor beta chain. The antigen is undetermined. CDR3 length: 19 amino acids. After removal of 0 bases from V and 5 bases from J, the junction contained 14 bases not matched to a gene. The germline V gene encodes CDR1 LNHDA and CDR2 SQIVND (reference sequence). The entry originates in a study of T cell repertoires in cytomegalovirus infection. Overall study: Recently identified HLA-C-restricted CMV epitopes were among the peptides used.

TCRdb itself ran the reads through MiXCR, one entry per CDR3 protein. The sample carries roughly 990,000 distinct CDR3 sequences, less than 40% recorded once. This receptor was taken from a human donor in good health (CMV status not recorded). Some clones in this sample may be carry-over from other donors' samples. The chain carries TRBV19 and TRBJ2-1; 9 bases line up with TRBD2. The sample was cultured CD8+ T cells from PBMCs, taken from culture after CMV antigen stimulation. This CDR3 is CASSIDRYRAGGPNNEQFF. CDR3 DNA: TGTGCCAGTAGTATAGATCGCTATCGAGCGGGGGGTCCGAACAATGAGCAGTTCTTC.